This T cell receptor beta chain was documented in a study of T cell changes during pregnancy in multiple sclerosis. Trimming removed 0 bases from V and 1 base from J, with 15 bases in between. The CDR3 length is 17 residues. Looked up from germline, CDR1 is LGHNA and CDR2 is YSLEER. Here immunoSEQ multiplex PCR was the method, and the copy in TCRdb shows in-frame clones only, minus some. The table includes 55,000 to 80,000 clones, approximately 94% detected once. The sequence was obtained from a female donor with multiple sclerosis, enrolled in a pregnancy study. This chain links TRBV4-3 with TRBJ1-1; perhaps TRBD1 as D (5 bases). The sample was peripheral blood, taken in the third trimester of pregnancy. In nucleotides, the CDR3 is TGCGCCAGCAGCCAAGACATTTCGACAGATTCGAACACTGAAGCTTTCTTT. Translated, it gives CASSQDISTDSNTEAFF.